This TCR beta chain stems from a study of blood T cells in healthy people across ages. The length of the CDR3 is 14 residues. Germline CDR1 and CDR2: SGHRS and YFSETQ. V gave up 4 bases and J gave up 5 bases; unmatched junction bases: 6. This clonotype was observed a handful of times. Its matching antigen is unknown. General study points: Higher diversity, along with more naive CD4+ cells, distinguished long-lived donors from aged donors.

The authors ran a second PCR of roughly 7 to 11 cycles using a sample-barcoded 5' primer and a J-beta primer mix. Each CDR3 protein is one row after TCRdb ran MiXCR on the 5' RACE reads. This sample carries 780,000 or so distinct CDR3 sequences, about 25% of them seen once, and the ten largest clones take approximately 4%. Researchers collected about 9.1 milliliters of peripheral blood from every single donor. These data were also reused for a study on T cells of mothers and their children. That publication notes: Both sample barcodes and 2-4 random nucleotides came from the M1S primer of the second PCR.

The source material was blood. This rearrangement joins TRBV5-1 to TRBJ2-4, with TRBD2 identical over 7 bases. This clonotype was obtained from a boy between 10 and 17 years old in good health. As DNA, the CDR3 is TGCGCCAGCAGCCTGGCGGGGGTGGAAAACATTCAGTACTTC. Its protein product is CASSLAGVENIQYF. The complete variable domain, with remaining parts taken from reference TRBV5-1 and TRBJ2-4, reads KAGVTQTPRYLIKTRGQQVTLSCSPISGHRSVSWYQQTPGQGLQFLFEYFSETQRNKGNFPGRFSGRQFSNSRSEMNVSTLELGDSALYLCASSLAGVENIQYFGAGTRLSVL.